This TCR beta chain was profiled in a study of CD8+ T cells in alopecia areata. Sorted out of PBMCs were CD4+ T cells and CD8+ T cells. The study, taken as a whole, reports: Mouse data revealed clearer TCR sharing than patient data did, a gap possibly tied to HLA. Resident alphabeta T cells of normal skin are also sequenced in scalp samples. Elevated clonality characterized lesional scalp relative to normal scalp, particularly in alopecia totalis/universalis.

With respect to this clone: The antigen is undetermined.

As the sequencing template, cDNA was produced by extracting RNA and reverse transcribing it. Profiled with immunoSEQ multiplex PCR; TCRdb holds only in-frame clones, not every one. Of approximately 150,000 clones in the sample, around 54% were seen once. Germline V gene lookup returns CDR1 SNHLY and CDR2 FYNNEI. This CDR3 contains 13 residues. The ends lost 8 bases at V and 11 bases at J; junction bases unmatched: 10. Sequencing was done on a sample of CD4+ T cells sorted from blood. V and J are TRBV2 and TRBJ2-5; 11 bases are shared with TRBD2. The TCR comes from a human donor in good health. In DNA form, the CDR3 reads TGTGCCAGCTCCATGTCACTAGCGGGGGAGCAGTACTTC. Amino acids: CASSMSLAGEQYF.